Listed below are T cell receptor beta chains from one sample, sequenced in a study of T cell changes during pregnancy in multiple sclerosis. Produced via immunoSEQ multiplex PCR; TCRdb's table is partial and in-frame only. The table lists around 52,000 clones, 92% of them singletons, with approximately 0.2% in the top ten. Source: CD4+ T cells from peripheral blood mononuclear cells, taken in the second trimester of pregnancy. All receptors derive from a female donor with multiple sclerosis, enrolled in a pregnancy study. The CDR3 runs from the conserved cysteine through the conserved F or W. D genes are given only for firm matches. Clone size is shown for a subset of rows, as once, few, many or a class of expanded clone.

>TRBJ1-2|TRBV5-5|few|.
CASSLVTANYGYTF
TGTGCCAGCAGCTTGGTGACAGCTAACTATGGCTACACCTTC
>TRBJ2-5|TRBV29-1|.|TRBD1
CSARQGAEETQYF
TGCAGCGCCCGACAGGGGGCGGAGGAGACCCAGTACTTC
>TRBJ1-1|TRBV5-6|few|.
CASSLTGGLNTEAFF
TGTGCCAGCAGCTTGACCGGGGGGTTGAACACTGAAGCTTTCTTT
>TRBJ1-5|TRBV19|.|TRBD1
CASTRRQGGTTYSNQPQHF
TGTGCCAGTACCCGACGACAGGGGGGCACAACCTATAGCAATCAGCCCCAGCATTTT
>TRBJ2-3|TRBV19|.|.
CASSIGTKDTQYF
TGTGCCAGTAGTATAGGGACAAAAGATACGCAGTATTTT
>TRBJ2-1|TRBV27|.|.
CASSISFLPNNEQFF
TGTGCCAGCAGTATTAGCTTCCTTCCCAACAATGAGCAGTTCTTC
>TRBJ2-7|TRBV5-1|.|TRBD1
CASSWDRSSYEQYF
TGCGCCAGCAGCTGGGACAGAAGCTCCTACGAGCAGTACTTC
>TRBJ1-5|TRBV10-3|.|.
CAISGSGMANQPQHF
TGTGCCATCAGTGGTTCAGGGATGGCCAATCAGCCCCAGCATTTT
>TRBJ2-7|TRBV5-1|.|TRBD2
CASSERDGGSYEQYF
TGCGCCAGCAGCGAGCGGGACGGCGGTTCCTACGAGCAGTACTTC
>TRBJ1-1|TRBV6-5|once|.
CASSYRGDMNTEAFF
TGTGCCAGCAGTTACAGAGGGGACATGAACACTGAAGCTTTCTTT
>TRBJ1-1|TRBV29-1|.|TRBD1
CSVEDRGRGNTEAFF
TGCAGCGTTGAAGACAGGGGGCGCGGGAACACTGAAGCTTTCTTT
>TRBJ1-2|TRBV6-5|.|.
CASSYQGAFGYTF
TGTGCCAGCAGTTACCAGGGCGCCTTCGGCTACACCTTC
>TRBJ2-3|TRBV7-9|.|.
CASSPTRAAADTQYF
TGTGCCAGCAGCCCCACCAGGGCGGCGGCAGATACGCAGTATTTT
>TRBJ1-1|TRBV9|.|TRBD1
CASSDLQGAQGKAFF
TGTGCCAGCAGCGATTTACAGGGGGCGCAGGGGAAAGCTTTCTTT
>TRBJ2-2|TRBV30|.|.
CAWSGREHTGELFF
TGTGCCTGGAGTGGGAGGGAACACACCGGGGAGCTGTTTTTT
>TRBJ2-5|TRBV27|.|TRBD2
CASSLFSGRGGETQYF
TGTGCCAGCAGTTTATTTAGCGGGAGGGGGGGAGAGACCCAGTACTTC
>TRBJ2-1|TRBV7-9|.|.
CASSLEAGDEQFF
TGTGCCAGCAGCTTAGAGGCAGGGGATGAGCAGTTCTTC
>TRBJ2-7|TRBV7-9|.|TRBD1
CASSQWTGGYEQYF
TGTGCCAGCAGTCAATGGACAGGGGGATACGAGCAGTACTTC
>TRBJ2-7|TRBV19|.|TRBD2
CASSMPSGGRASEQYF
TGTGCCAGTAGTATGCCCTCCGGAGGGAGGGCCAGCGAGCAGTACTTC
>TRBJ2-3|TRBV7-3|.|TRBD2
CASSLSGGAGTDTQYF
TGTGCCAGCAGCCTTAGCGGGGGGGCCGGCACAGATACGCAGTATTTT
>TRBJ1-2|TRBV7-2|.|.
CASSFSGSINYGYTF
TGTGCCAGCAGCTTCTCGGGGAGCATTAACTATGGCTACACCTTC